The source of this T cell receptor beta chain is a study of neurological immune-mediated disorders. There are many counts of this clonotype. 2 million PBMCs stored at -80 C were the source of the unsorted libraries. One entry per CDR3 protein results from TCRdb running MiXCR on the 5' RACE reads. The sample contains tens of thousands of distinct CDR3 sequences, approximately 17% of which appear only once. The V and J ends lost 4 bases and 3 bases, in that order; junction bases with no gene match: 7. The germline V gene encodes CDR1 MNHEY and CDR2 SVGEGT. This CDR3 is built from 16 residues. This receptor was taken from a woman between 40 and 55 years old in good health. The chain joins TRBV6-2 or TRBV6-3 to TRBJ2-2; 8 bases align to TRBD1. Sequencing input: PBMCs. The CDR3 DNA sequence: TGTGCCAGCAGTTTCCAGACAGGGGCCGACACCGGGGAGCTGTTTTTT. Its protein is CASSFQTGADTGELFF.